This T cell receptor (beta chain) was captured by sequencing in a study of blood T cell repertoires in COVID-19 (TCRdb year 2020). Background for the entire study: Samples from collaborators originated in the United States, Italy and Spain and spanned both the acute and convalescent phases of COVID-19. The material from the prospective study consisted of cDNA or gDNA derived from T cells, B-cell-depleted T cells, or PBMCs. Deeply sampled blood TCRbeta repertoires from subjects exposed to, actively infected with, or recovered from COVID-19 were included in the dataset. The repertoires were released in a freely available public database intended as a resource for research on the immune response to SARS-CoV-2. The samples were drawn from two sources: the first 160 participants of the ongoing ImmuneRACE study, and approximately 1,300 subjects contributed by 6 global collaborators. A de-identified subject ID, COVID-19 status, age in years and sex were almost always included in the sample metadata. HLA class I and class II types, where available, came from metadata supplied by the sample provider rather than from assay-based typing. Here is what the overall study found, with its caveats: Clinical and demographic metadata were provided uncurated, with the amount varying by source and participant.

Trimmed from V: 5 bases; trimmed from J: 7 bases; junction bases lacking a gene match: 17. Based on the germline V gene, the CDR1 and CDR2 sequences are SGHTA and FQGTGA. The CDR3 covers 16 residues, taking in both the cysteine and the phenylalanine. Kept here is only the CDR3 DNA, which spans 48 bases and is read in frame from base 1. TCRbeta CDR3 regions were amplified from genomic DNA using the immunoSEQ Assay, a bias-controlled multiplex PCR. On the study's bioinformatics: Nucleated cell counts per sample were estimated from amplification of reference gene primers within the assay. Sequence reads were collapsed and filtered to measure the absolute abundance of every unique TCRbeta CDR3 rearrangement. Productive Simpson clonality was computed per sample as the square root of Simpson's diversity index over productive rearrangements. Held by TCRdb, this immuneACCESS table contains in-frame sequences only and omits some clones. Under half of the omission traces to an unresolved V gene where checked; the cause of the rest is unknown. The D gene and trimming were derived from the DNA, and the V and J assignments and clone size from that table. In this sample the table shows approximately 350,000 clones, approximately 91% of which occur a single time. The top ten hold more than 5.5% of the sample.

This clone showed up just a few times. This receptor's antigen is unknown. No base quality values were provided; no much bigger clone lies one nucleotide off. At one collaborating source in Seattle, patients were enrolled during active infection and were followed longitudinally through the course of disease. The collaborating institutions used their own protocols to collect whole blood in K2EDTA tubes. For TCRbeta analysis, collaborators shipped samples as frozen whole blood, isolated PBMCs, or DNA extracted from either of those sample types. This receptor chain uses TRBV7-3 and TRBJ2-7, and 7 bases in between align with TRBD1. Input material: peripheral blood. This TCR was recovered from a woman aged 70-85 years with COVID-19, enrolled during active disease. The CDR3 protein is CASSPQSIPGQIEQYF. The DNA sequence follows: TGTGCCAGCAGCCCTCAATCGATACCGGGACAGATAGAGCAGTACTTC.